This T cell receptor beta chain was documented in a study of T cells expressing NK-cell markers. The CDR3 has 14 amino acids. TCRdb re-called the 5' RACE reads and gives one entry per CDR3 protein, without DNA. This repertoire includes roughly 280,000 distinct CDR3 sequences. Sequencing was performed on blood T cells: a sorted CD56 or NKG2C T cell subset, CD4+ or CD8+ T cells, or bulk PBMC T cells (not recorded which). The chain combines TRBV12-3 or TRBV12-4 with TRBJ2-5; the D call from TCRdb, TRBD1, cannot be confirmed without DNA. This receptor was obtained from a man between 18 and 29 years old in good health. The CDR3: CASTNRGGGETQYF.